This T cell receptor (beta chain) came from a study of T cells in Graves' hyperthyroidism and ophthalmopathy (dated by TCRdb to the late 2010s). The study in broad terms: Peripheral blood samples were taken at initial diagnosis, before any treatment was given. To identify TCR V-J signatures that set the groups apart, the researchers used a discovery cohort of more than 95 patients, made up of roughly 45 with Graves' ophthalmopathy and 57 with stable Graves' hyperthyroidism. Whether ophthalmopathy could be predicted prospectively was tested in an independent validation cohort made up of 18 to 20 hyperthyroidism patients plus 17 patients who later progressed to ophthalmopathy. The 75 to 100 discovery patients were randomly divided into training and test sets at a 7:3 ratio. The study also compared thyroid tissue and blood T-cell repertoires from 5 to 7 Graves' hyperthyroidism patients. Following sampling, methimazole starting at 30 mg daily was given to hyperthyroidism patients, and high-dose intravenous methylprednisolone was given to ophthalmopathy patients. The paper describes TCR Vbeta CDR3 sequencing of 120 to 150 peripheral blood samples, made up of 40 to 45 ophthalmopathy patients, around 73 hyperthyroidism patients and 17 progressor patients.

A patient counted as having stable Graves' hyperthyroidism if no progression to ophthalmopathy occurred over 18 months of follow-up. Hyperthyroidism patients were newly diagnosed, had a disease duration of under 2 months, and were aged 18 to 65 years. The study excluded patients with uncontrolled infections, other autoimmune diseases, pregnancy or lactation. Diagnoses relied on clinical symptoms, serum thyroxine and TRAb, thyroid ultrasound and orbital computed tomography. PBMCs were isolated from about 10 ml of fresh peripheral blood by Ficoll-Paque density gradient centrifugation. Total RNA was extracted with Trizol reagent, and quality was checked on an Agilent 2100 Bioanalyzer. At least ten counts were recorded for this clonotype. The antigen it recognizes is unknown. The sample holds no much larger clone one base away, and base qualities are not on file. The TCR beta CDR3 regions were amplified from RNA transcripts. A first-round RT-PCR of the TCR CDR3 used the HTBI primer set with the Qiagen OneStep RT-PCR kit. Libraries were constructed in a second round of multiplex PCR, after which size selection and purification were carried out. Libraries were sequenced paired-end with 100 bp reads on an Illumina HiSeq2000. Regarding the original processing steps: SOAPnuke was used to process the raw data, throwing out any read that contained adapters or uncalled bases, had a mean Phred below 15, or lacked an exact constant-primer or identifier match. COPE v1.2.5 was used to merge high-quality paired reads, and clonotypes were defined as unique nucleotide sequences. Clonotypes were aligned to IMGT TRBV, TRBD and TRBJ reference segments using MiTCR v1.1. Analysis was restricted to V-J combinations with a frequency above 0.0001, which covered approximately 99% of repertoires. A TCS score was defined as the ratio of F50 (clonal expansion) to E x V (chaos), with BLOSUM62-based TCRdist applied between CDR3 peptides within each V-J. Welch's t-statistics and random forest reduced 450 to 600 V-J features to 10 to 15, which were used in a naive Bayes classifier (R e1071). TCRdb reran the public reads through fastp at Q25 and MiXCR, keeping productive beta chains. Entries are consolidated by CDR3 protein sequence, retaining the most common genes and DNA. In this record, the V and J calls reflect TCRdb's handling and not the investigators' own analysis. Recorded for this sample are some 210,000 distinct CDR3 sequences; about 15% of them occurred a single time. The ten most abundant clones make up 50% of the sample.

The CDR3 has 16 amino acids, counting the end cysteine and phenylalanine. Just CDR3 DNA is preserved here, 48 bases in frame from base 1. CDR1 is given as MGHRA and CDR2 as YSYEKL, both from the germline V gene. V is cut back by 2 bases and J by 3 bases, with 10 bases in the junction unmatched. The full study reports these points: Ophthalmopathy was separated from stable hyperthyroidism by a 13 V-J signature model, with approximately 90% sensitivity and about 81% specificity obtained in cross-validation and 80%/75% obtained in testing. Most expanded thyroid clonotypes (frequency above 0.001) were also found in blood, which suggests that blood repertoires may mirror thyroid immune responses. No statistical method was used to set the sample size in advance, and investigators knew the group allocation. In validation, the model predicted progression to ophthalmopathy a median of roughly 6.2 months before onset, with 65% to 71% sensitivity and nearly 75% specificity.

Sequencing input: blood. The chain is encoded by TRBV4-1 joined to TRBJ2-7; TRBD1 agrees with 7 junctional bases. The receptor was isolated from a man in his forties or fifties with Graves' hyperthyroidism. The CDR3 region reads CASSQSATGFFYEQYF. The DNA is TGCGCCAGCAGCCAAAGTGCGACAGGGTTTTTCTACGAGCAGTACTTC.